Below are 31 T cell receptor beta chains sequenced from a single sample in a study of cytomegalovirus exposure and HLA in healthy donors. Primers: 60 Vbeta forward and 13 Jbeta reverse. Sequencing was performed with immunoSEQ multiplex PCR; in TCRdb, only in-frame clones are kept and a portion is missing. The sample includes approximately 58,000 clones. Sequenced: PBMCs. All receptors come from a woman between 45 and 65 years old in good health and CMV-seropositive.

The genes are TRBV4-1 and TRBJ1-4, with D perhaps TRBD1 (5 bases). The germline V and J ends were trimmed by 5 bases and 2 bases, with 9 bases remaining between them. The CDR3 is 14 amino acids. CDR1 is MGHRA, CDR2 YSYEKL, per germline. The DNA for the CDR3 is TGCGCCAGCAGCTCAGGGTGGACTAATGAAAAACTGTTTTTT. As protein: CASSSGWTNEKLFF.

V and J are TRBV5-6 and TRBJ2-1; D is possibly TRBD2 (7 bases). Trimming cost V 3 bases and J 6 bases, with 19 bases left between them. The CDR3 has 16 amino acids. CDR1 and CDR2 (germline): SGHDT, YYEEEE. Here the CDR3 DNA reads TGTGCCAGCAGCTGGGGGCGGAGGGGGGGCCCCAATGAGCAGTTCTTC. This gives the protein CASSWGRRGGPNEQFF.

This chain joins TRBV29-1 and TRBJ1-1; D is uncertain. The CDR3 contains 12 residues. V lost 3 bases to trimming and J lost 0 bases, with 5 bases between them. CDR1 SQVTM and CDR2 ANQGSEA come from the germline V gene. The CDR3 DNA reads TGCAGCGTTGATTATATGAACACTGAAGCTTTCTTT. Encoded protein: CSVDYMNTEAFF.

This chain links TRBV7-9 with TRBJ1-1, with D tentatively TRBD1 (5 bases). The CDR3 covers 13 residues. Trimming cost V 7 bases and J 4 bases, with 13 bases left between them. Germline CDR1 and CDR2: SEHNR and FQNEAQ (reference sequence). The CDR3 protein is CASIEVGGTEAFF. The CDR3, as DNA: TGTGCCAGCATCGAGGTCGGGGGCACTGAAGCTTTCTTT.

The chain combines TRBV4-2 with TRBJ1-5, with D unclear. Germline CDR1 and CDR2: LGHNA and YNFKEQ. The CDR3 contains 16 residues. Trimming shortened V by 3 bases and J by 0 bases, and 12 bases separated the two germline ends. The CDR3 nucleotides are TGTGCCAGCAGCCAGGACTCCGGCAATAGCAATCAGCCCCAGCATTTT. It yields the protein CASSQDSGNSNQPQHF.

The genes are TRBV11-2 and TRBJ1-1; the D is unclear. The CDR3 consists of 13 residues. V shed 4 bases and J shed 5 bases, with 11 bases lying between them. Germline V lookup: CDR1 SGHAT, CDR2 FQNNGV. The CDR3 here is CASSSTTRTEAFF. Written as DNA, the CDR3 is TGTGCCAGCAGCTCTACCACGAGGACTGAAGCTTTCTTT.

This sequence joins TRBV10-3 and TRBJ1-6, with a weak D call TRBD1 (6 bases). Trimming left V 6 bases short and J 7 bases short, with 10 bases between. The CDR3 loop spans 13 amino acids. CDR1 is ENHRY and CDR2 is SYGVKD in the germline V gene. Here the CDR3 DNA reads TGTGCCATCAGCGGGACATTCAATTCACCCCTCCACTTT. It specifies CAISGTFNSPLHF.

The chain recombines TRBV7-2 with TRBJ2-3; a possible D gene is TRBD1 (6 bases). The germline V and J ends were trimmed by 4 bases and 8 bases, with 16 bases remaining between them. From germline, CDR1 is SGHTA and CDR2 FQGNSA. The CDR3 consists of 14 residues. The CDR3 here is CASSSDRTRGTQYF. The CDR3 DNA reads TGTGCCAGCAGCTCGGACAGAACCAGAGGTACGCAGTATTTT. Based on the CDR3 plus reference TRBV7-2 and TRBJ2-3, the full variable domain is GAGVSQSPSNKVTEKGKDVELRCDPISGHTALYWYRQSLGQGLEFLIYFQGNSAPDKSGLPSDRFSAERTGGSVSTLTIQRTQQEDSAVYLCASSSDRTRGTQYFGPGTRLTVL.

CDR3 coding DNA: TGTGCCAGCAGGCTTCTGTCTATCGATACGCAGTATTTT. This encodes CASRLLSIDTQYF. The chain combines TRBV7-2 with TRBJ2-3; D is ambiguous. CDR1 SGHTA and CDR2 FQGNSA come from the germline V gene. The V and J ends lost 6 bases and 6 bases respectively, with 13 bases between them. The CDR3 totals 13 residues.

The DNA of the CDR3 is TGTGCCAGCGCTGCCGCACAGGGGGTGGACAATGAGCAGTTCTTC. This gives the protein CASAAAQGVDNEQFF. The chain is built from TRBV11-2 and TRBJ2-1; 8 positions match TRBD1. Germline-derived CDR1 and CDR2 are SGHAT and FQNNGV. This CDR3 is built from 15 residues. Trimming removed 8 bases from V and 5 bases from J; junction bases left unmatched: 11.

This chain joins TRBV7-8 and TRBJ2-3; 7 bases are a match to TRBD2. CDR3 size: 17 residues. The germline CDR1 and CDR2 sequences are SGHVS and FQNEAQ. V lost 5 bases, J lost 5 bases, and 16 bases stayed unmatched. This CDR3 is CASSLWGGEVRGDTQYF. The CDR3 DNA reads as TGTGCCAGCAGCCTTTGGGGGGGAGAGGTTCGTGGAGATACGCAGTATTTT.

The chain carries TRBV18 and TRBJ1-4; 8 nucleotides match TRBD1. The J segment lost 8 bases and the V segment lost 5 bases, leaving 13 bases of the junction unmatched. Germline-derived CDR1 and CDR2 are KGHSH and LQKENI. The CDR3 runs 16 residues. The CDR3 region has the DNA TGTGCCAGCTCATCGGACAGGGAGGCACCGGGCGAAAAACTGTTTTTT. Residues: CASSSDREAPGEKLFF. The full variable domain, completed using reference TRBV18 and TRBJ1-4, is NAGVMQNPRHLVRRRGQEARLRCSPMKGHSHVYWYRQLPEEGLKFMVYLQKENIIDESGMPKERFSAEFPKEGPSILRIQQVVRGDSAAYFCASSSDREAPGEKLFFGSGTQLSVL.

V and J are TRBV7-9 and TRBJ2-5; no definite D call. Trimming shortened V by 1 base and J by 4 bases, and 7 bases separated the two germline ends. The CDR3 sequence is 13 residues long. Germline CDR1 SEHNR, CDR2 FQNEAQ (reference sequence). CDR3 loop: CASSLGQSETQYF. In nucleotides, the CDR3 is TGTGCCAGCAGCTTAGGGCAATCAGAGACCCAGTACTTC. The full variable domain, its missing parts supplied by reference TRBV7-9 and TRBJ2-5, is DTGVSQNPRHKITKRGQNVTFRCDPISEHNRLYWYRQTLGQGPEFLTYFQNEAQLEKSRLLSDRFSAERPKGSFSTLEIQRTEQGDSAMYLCASSLGQSETQYFGPGTRLLVL.

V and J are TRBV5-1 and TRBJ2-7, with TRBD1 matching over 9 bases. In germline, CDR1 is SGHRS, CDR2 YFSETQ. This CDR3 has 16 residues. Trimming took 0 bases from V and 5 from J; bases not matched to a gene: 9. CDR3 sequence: CASSLDGQGRNDEQYF. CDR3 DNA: TGCGCCAGCAGCTTGGACGGACAGGGGCGAAACGACGAGCAGTACTTC.

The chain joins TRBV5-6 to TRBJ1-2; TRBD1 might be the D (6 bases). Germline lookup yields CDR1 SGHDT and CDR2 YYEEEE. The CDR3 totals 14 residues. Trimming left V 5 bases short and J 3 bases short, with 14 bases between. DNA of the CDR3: TGTGCCAGCAGTATAACAGGGACCGACTATGGCTACACCTTC. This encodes CASSITGTDYGYTF.

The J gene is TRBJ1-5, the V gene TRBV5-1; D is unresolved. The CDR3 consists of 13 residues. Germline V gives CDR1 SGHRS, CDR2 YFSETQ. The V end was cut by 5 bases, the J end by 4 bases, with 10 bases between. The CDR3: CASSLYPNQPQHF. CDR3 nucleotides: TGCGCCAGCAGTCTTTATCCTAATCAGCCCCAGCATTTT.

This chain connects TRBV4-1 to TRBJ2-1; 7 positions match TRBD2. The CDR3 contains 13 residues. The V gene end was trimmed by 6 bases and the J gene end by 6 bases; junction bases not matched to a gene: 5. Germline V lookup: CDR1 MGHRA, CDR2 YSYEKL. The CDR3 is CASSKTGGNEQFF. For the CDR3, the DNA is TGCGCCAGCAGTAAGACGGGGGGCAATGAGCAGTTCTTC.

The CDR3 nucleotides read TGTGCCAGCTCGCACCAGACAGGGCTCCACGAGCAGTACTTC. Encoded protein: CASSHQTGLHEQYF. The chain is built from TRBV18 and TRBJ2-7; 7 bases match TRBD1. The trim removed 6 bases at V and 5 bases at J, leaving 10 bases unmatched. The length of the CDR3 is 14 residues. From germline, CDR1 is KGHSH and CDR2 LQKENI. The whole variable domain, remainder taken from reference TRBV18 and TRBJ2-7, is NAGVMQNPRHLVRRRGQEARLRCSPMKGHSHVYWYRQLPEEGLKFMVYLQKENIIDESGMPKERFSAEFPKEGPSILRIQQVVRGDSAAYFCASSHQTGLHEQYFGPGTRLTVT.

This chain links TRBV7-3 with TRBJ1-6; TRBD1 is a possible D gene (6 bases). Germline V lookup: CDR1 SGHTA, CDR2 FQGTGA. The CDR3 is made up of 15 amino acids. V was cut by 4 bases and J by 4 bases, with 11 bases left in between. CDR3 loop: CASSYGTPYNSPLHF. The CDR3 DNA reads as TGTGCCAGCAGCTACGGGACACCTTATAATTCACCCCTCCACTTT.

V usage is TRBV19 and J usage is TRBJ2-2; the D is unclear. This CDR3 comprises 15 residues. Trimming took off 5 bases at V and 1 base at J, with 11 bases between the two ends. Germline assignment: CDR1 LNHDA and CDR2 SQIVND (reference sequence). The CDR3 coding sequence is TGTGCCAGTAGTTCCTTGAGACAGAACACCGGGGAGCTGTTTTTT. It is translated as CASSSLRQNTGELFF.

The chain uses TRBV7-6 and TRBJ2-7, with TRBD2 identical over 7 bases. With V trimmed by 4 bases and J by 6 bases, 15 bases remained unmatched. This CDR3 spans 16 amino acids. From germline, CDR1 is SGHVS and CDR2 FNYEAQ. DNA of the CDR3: TGTGCCAGCAGCTCAGTTACCGGGCGGGGAGGGCTCGAGCAGTACTTC. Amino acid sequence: CASSSVTGRGGLEQYF.

The CDR3 sequence is CASSHGQGRNHAEKLFF. The CDR3 coding sequence is TGTGCCAGCAGTCACGGACAGGGACGAAATCACGCTGAAAAACTGTTTTTT. The chain recombines TRBV28 with TRBJ1-4; 8 positions match TRBD1. The trim removed 5 bases at V and 7 bases at J, leaving 15 bases unmatched. CDR1 is MDHEN and CDR2 is SYDVKM in the germline V gene. The CDR3 covers 17 residues.

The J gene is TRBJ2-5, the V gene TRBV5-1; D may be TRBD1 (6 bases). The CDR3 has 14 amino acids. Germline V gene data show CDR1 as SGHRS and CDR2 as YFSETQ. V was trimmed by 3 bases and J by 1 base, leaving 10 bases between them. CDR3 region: CASSSTGSQETQYF. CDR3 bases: TGCGCCAGCAGCTCGACAGGTTCCCAAGAGACCCAGTACTTC.

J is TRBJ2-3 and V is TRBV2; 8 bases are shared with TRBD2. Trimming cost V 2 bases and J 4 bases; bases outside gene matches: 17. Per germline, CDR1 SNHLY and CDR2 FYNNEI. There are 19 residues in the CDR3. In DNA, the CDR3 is TGTGCCAGCAGTGAAAGTTCGGTATTGACGGGGGGGAGCCCAGATACGCAGTATTTT. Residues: CASSESSVLTGGSPDTQYF.

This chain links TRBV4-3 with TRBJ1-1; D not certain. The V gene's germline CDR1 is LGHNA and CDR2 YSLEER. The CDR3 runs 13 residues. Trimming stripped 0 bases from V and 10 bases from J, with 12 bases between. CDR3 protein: CASSQDPGRAAFF. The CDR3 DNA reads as TGCGCCAGCAGCCAAGATCCCGGGAGAGCAGCTTTCTTT.

The CDR3 spells CASSTGTSGGNEQFF. The CDR3 DNA follows: TGCGCCAGCAGCACTGGGACTAGCGGGGGCAATGAGCAGTTCTTC. J is TRBJ2-1 and V is TRBV5-1; TRBD2 aligns across 14 bases. Germline CDR1 and CDR2: SGHRS and YFSETQ. The CDR3 totals 15 residues. Trimming took 4 bases from V and 6 from J; bases not matched to a gene: 3. Drawing the rest from reference TRBV5-1 and TRBJ2-1, the complete variable domain is KAGVTQTPRYLIKTRGQQVTLSCSPISGHRSVSWYQQTPGQGLQFLFEYFSETQRNKGNFPGRFSGRQFSNSRSEMNVSTLELGDSALYLCASSTGTSGGNEQFFGPGTRLTVL.

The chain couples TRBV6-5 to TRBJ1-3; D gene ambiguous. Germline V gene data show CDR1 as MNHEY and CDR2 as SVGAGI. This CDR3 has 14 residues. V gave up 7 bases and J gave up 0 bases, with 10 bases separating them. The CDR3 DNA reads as TGTGCCAGCAAACAGAAAAGCTCTGGAAACACCATATATTTT. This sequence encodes CASKQKSSGNTIYF.

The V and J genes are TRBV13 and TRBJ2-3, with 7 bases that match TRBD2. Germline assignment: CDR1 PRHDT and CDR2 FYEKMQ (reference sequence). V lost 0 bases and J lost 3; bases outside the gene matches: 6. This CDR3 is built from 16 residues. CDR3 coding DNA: TGTGCCAGCAGCTTAGGTGGGAGGGCCCGGACAGATACGCAGTATTTT. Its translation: CASSLGGRARTDTQYF.

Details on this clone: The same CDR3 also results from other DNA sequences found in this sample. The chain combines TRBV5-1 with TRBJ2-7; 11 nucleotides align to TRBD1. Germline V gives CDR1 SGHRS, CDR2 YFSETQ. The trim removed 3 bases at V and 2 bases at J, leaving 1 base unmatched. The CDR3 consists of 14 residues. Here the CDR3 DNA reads TGCGCCAGCAGCTGGACAGGGGGCGCCTACGAGCAGTACTTC. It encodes CASSWTGGAYEQYF. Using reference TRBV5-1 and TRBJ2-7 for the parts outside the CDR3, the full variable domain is KAGVTQTPRYLIKTRGQQVTLSCSPISGHRSVSWYQQTPGQGLQFLFEYFSETQRNKGNFPGRFSGRQFSNSRSEMNVSTLELGDSALYLCASSWTGGAYEQYFGPGTRLTVT.

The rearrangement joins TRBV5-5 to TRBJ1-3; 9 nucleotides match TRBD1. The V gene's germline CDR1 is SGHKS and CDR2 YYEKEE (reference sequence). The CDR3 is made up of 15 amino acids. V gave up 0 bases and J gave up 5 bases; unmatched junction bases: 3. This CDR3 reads CASSLEGQGRNTIYF. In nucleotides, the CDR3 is TGTGCCAGCAGCTTGGAGGGACAGGGAAGAAACACCATATATTTT.

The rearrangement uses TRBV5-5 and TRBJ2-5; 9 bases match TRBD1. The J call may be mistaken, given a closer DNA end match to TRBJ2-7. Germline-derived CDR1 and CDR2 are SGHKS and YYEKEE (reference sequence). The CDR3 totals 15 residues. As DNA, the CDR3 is TGTGCCAGCAGCTCATTCTTCCGGGACAGGGCCGAGCAGTACTTC. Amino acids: CASSSFFRDRAEQYF.